Described below is a single T cell receptor beta chain sequence and its context. The data derive from a study of T cells after yellow fever vaccination. Germline CDR1 reads MGHRA; CDR2 reads YSYEKL. The V end was cut by 1 base, the J end by 0 bases, with 10 bases between. The CDR3 has 16 amino acids. TCRdb ran MiXCR on the 5' RACE reads and lists one entry per CDR3 protein. The sample records about 350,000 distinct CDR3 sequences, around 12% being singletons. Source: CD4+ T cells sorted from PBMCs, taken 15 days after the yellow fever booster vaccination. This receptor was taken from a young man who received the YFV17D yellow fever vaccine. J is TRBJ1-3 and V is TRBV4-1; D not certain. The CDR3 here is CASSQVGRSSGNTIYF. In DNA, the CDR3 is TGCGCCAGCAGCCAAGTTGGACGCTCCTCTGGAAACACCATATATTTT.